This T cell receptor beta chain was retrieved from a study of blood T cell repertoires in COVID-19. Study at large: Italy, Spain and the United States were the sources of the convalescent and acute COVID-19 samples. Sources were T cells, B-cell-depleted T cells, or PBMCs; the material itself was cDNA or gDNA.

As processed by the authors: Estimated nucleated cell counts came from reference gene primer amplification. Repertoires were generated with immunoSEQ multiplex PCR, while TCRdb's copy carries only in-frame clones and drops some. That table furnishes V, J and clone size, whereas the DNA furnished D and trimming. The table shows about 310,000 clones, with about 88% occurring only once. Membership in each cohort depended on participant-reported clinical history. CDR3 size: 16 residues. Deletions cut 1 base from V and 0 bases from J, with 11 bases between. The germline V gene encodes CDR1 SGHNT and CDR2 YENEEA.

This receptor was obtained from a woman aged 40 to 55 who had recovered from COVID-19. Input material: PBMCs or T cells enriched from blood (not recorded which). The chain has TRBV11-3 and TRBJ2-3, with a possible D match to TRBD2 (6 bases). The chain's CDR3 is CASSLGVAESTDTQYF. The CDR3 coding sequence is TGTGCCAGCAGCTTAGGGGTAGCGGAGAGCACAGATACGCAGTATTTT.